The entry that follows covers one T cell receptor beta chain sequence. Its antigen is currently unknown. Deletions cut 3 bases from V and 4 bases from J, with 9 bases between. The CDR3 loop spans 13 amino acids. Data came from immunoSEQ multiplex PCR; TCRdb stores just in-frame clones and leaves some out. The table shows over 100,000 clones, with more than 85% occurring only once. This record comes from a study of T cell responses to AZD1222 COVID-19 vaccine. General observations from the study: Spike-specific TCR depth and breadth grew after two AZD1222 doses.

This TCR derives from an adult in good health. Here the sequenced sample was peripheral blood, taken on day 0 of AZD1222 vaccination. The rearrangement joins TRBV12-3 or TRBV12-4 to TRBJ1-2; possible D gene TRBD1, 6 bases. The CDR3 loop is CASSFGGAYGYTF. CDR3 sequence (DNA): TGTGCCAGCAGTTTCGGGGGGGCCTATGGCTACACCTTC.